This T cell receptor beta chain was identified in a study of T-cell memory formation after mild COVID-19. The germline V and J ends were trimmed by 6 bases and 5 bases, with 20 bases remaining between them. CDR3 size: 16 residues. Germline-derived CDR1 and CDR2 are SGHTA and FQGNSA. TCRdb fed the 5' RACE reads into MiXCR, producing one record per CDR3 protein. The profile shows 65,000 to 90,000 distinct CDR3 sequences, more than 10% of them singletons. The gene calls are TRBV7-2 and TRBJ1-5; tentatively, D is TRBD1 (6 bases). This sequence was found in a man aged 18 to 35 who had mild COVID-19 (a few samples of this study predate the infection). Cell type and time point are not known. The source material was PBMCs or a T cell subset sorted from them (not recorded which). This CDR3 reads CASRARGAPAHQPQHF. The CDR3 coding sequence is TGTGCCAGCAGGGCGAGGGGGGCCCCGGCCCATCAGCCCCAGCATTTT.